This note documents a single TCR beta chain sequence. TCRdb's copy holds only in-frame clones and misses some; the assay was immunoSEQ multiplex PCR. This sample carries 13,000 to 15,000 clones, around four fifths of them seen once, and the ten largest clones take roughly 11%. This entry comes from a study of technical replicates of blood from a few donors. In germline, CDR1 is MNHNS, CDR2 SASEGT. The CDR3 has 14 residues. V dropped 6 bases and J dropped 3 bases, with 12 bases sitting between them. This rearrangement joins TRBV6-1 to TRBJ1-3; D perhaps matches TRBD1 (5 bases). Sequenced sample: PBMCs. The clonotype comes from a human donor in good health. The CDR3 region is CASSLLTDGNTIYF. The DNA of the CDR3 is TGTGCCAGCAGCTTGCTGACAGATGGAAACACCATATATTTT.